Shown below are 13 T cell receptor beta chains from a single sample sequenced in a study of T cell changes during pregnancy in multiple sclerosis. Sequencing was performed with immunoSEQ multiplex PCR; in TCRdb, only in-frame clones are kept and a portion is missing. The sample has some 100,000 clones; 90% to 95% are singletons. The specimen comprised peripheral blood, sampled before pregnancy. The receptors come from a female donor with multiple sclerosis, enrolled in a pregnancy study.

This rearrangement joins TRBV2 to TRBJ2-7, with 7 bases that match TRBD1. This CDR3 spans 15 amino acids. Germline V gene lookup returns CDR1 SNHLY and CDR2 FYNNEI. The J segment lost 2 bases and the V segment lost 6 bases, leaving 10 bases of the junction unmatched. CDR3 region: CASRAAGTAAYEQYF. CDR3 in DNA: TGTGCCAGCAGGGCGGCCGGGACAGCGGCCTACGAGCAGTACTTC.

The V call is TRBV10-3, the J call TRBJ1-5; 8 bases fit TRBD1. J was trimmed by 5 bases and V by 6 bases; bases with no gene match: 3. The germline V gene encodes CDR1 ENHRY and CDR2 SYGVKD. The CDR3 spans 13 residues. The DNA of the CDR3 is TGTGCCATCAGCGAGACAGGGGATCAGCCCCAGCATTTT. Translating gives CAISETGDQPQHF.

The CDR3 coding sequence is TGTGCCAGCAGTATCCCCCCCGACACTGAAGCTTTCTTT. Amino acids: CASSIPPDTEAFF. The chain joins TRBV6-5 to TRBJ1-1; D is undetermined. The germline V gene encodes CDR1 MNHEY and CDR2 SVGAGI. This CDR3 is 13 amino acids long. Trimming took 5 bases from V and 3 from J, leaving 10 bases between them.

The count of this clone is one. V is TRBV5-6 and J is TRBJ2-3; a possible D gene is TRBD2 (5 bases). Trimming shortened V by 2 bases and J by 0 bases, and 10 bases separated the two germline ends. The length of the CDR3 is 15 residues. Looked up from germline, CDR1 is SGHDT and CDR2 is YYEEEE. The CDR3 here is CASSLPGTSTDTQYF. CDR3 bases: TGTGCCAGCAGCTTACCGGGAACGAGCACAGATACGCAGTATTTT.

The rearrangement uses TRBV5-1 and TRBJ1-4, with D hard to call. In germline, CDR1 is SGHRS, CDR2 YFSETQ. Between the trimmed V and J ends, which lost 4 bases and 6 bases, there was a span of 7 bases. The CDR3 is made up of 12 amino acids. The CDR3 region has the DNA TGCGCCAGCAGCCCCCCCGATGAAAAACTGTTTTTT. Translated, it gives CASSPPDEKLFF.

V and J are TRBV6-6 and TRBJ2-7, with D perhaps TRBD1 (5 bases). CDR1 and CDR2 from the germline V gene are MNHNY and SVGAGI (reference sequence). Trimming left V 2 bases short and J 5 bases short, with 16 bases between. The CDR3 extends over 15 amino acids. The CDR3 sequence: CASSYLGQGADEQYF. Here the CDR3 DNA reads TGTGCCAGCAGTTACCTCGGTCAGGGTGCGGACGAGCAGTACTTC.

The chain is built from TRBV7-9 and TRBJ1-5; possibly TRBD1 for D (5 bases). The CDR3 contains 17 residues. Between the trimmed V and J ends, which lost 5 bases and 0 bases, there was a span of 17 bases. Germline CDR1 is SEHNR and CDR2 is FQNEAQ (reference sequence). Here the CDR3 reads CASSPKGPQYSNQPQHF. Here the CDR3 DNA reads TGTGCCAGCAGCCCGAAGGGGCCGCAATATAGCAATCAGCCCCAGCATTTT.

The V and J genes are TRBV2 and TRBJ2-3; TRBD1 matches 8 bases. V trimming: 4 bases; J trimming: 0 bases; junction bases outside the gene matches: 6. Germline V CDR1 and CDR2: SNHLY, FYNNEI. The CDR3 covers 16 residues. CDR3 sequence (DNA): TGTGCCAGCAGTGTCTACCAGGGGGCTAGCACAGATACGCAGTATTTT. This codes for CASSVYQGASTDTQYF.

The rearrangement joins TRBV4-1 to TRBJ2-3; 13 nucleotides agree with TRBD2. Germline V gene data show CDR1 as MGHRA and CDR2 as YSYEKL. The CDR3 totals 16 residues. Trimming cost V 4 bases and J 6 bases; bases outside gene matches: 7. CDR3 in amino acids: CASSLGLAGVTDTQYF. The CDR3 DNA reads as TGCGCCAGCAGCCTCGGACTAGCGGGAGTAACGGATACGCAGTATTTT.

The gene calls are TRBV5-8 and TRBJ1-1; TRBD1 matches at 9 bases. Looked up from germline, CDR1 is SGHTS and CDR2 is YDEGEE. The CDR3 length is 15 residues. Unmatched junction bases numbered 8, after V lost 3 bases and J lost 5 bases. CDR3 in amino acids: CASSSGQGQRTEAFF. CDR3 nucleotide sequence: TGTGCCAGCAGCTCAGGACAGGGGCAGAGAACTGAAGCTTTCTTT.

The rearrangement links TRBV18 to TRBJ1-1; 7 nucleotides align to TRBD1. The CDR3 totals 15 residues. The ends lost 3 bases at V and 0 bases at J; junction bases unmatched: 4. Germline CDR1 is KGHSH and CDR2 is LQKENI. DNA of the CDR3: TGTGCCAGCTCACCGACACAGGGGATGAACACTGAAGCTTTCTTT. Residues: CASSPTQGMNTEAFF.

The chain recombines TRBV18 with TRBJ2-7; D call uncertain. The CDR3 sequence is 15 residues long. CDR1 KGHSH and CDR2 LQKENI come from the germline V gene. V shed 6 bases and J shed 1 base, with 16 bases lying between them. CDR3 amino acids: CASSEGRVVSYEQYF. The CDR3 DNA follows: TGTGCCAGCTCCGAAGGCCGGGTGGTGTCCTACGAGCAGTACTTC.

The CDR3 sequence: CASSATRPYNEQFF. CDR3 nucleotides: TGTGCCAGCAGCGCAACTAGACCCTACAATGAGCAGTTCTTC. The chain is built from TRBV5-4 and TRBJ2-1, with D perhaps matching TRBD2 (5 bases). The germline V gene encodes CDR1 SGHNT and CDR2 YYREEE (reference sequence). V was trimmed by 4 bases and J by 2 bases, leaving 10 bases between them. The CDR3 has 14 amino acids.